This TCR beta chain was sequenced in a study of CD8 T cells in ankylosing spondylitis. In the case of this clonotype: Its specificity is not known.

Findings of the study overall: Disease-linked clones were reportedly significantly enriched in matched ankylosing spondylitis synovial fluid. The disease-linked clones had a CD8+ phenotype and low blood frequencies. Seemingly characteristic of ankylosing spondylitis blood was a TCR beta motif consisting of 7 or 8 highly homologous variants.

TCRdb processed the 5' RACE reads anew with MiXCR; each CDR3 protein has one entry. This sample has a few hundred thousand distinct CDR3 sequences; around 24% occur once, and the top ten carry around 16%. This CDR3 is built from 14 residues. V shed 0 bases and J shed 4 bases, with 10 bases lying between them. Germline-derived CDR1 and CDR2 are SGHRS and YFSETQ. The TCR originated in a male donor with ankylosing spondylitis. V usage is TRBV5-1 and J usage is TRBJ2-5, with D hard to call. The sample was blood, either unsorted or a sorted T cell fraction (not recorded which). In nucleotides, the CDR3 is TGCGCCAGCAGCTTGGCTAGGGAAAGAGAGACCCAGTACTTC. Encoded protein: CASSLARERETQYF.